Each of the 22 T cell receptor beta chains below was sequenced from the same sample in a study of OX40 agonist ivuxolimab in advanced cancers. Sequencing used immunoSEQ multiplex PCR; TCRdb keeps in-frame clones, though not all of them. The table has some 70,000 clones, approximately 79% seen once. Specimen: CD4+ or CD8+ T cells sorted from blood, collected in a trial of the OX40 agonist ivuxolimab. These TCRs come from an adult with an advanced solid tumor such as melanoma, head and neck, liver or kidney cancer.

This CDR3 is CASQDRGRGEAFF. The CDR3 DNA reads as TGTGCCAGCCAGGACAGGGGGCGGGGTGAAGCTTTCTTT. This chain connects TRBV14 to TRBJ1-1; TRBD1 aligns across 11 bases. CDR3 length equals 13 residues. CDR1 SGHDN and CDR2 FVKESK come from the germline V gene. V was clipped by 8 bases and J by 7 bases; unmatched bases: 6.

The rearrangement joins TRBV30 to TRBJ1-1, with a possible D match to TRBD1 (6 bases). This CDR3 is 14 amino acids long. CDR1 and CDR2 (germline): GTSNPN, SVGIG (reference sequence). Trimming took 0 bases from V and 7 from J, leaving 15 bases between them. The DNA for the CDR3 is TGTGCCTGGAGTGTAGGGGGTGGAATGGGTGAAGCTTTCTTT. It yields the protein CAWSVGGGMGEAFF.

This sequence joins TRBV5-4 and TRBJ2-2; 8 bases match TRBD1. V was clipped by 4 bases and J by 4 bases; unmatched bases: 9. This CDR3 spans 16 amino acids. Germline V gene lookup returns CDR1 SGHNT and CDR2 YYREEE (reference sequence). The CDR3 DNA reads TGTGCCAGCAGCCTACGACAGGGGTCGGGCACCGGGGAGCTGTTTTTT. Translating it yields CASSLRQGSGTGELFF.

The V call is TRBV7-3, the J call TRBJ2-7, with D maybe TRBD2 (6 bases). V lost 5 bases, J lost 7 bases, and 12 bases lay in between. Looked up from germline, CDR1 is SGHTA and CDR2 is FQGTGA. The CDR3 extends over 12 amino acids. CDR3 DNA sequence: TGTGCCAGCAGCCGTCCTGGGGGGGAGCAGTACTTC. Encoded protein: CASSRPGGEQYF.

This chain joins TRBV9 and TRBJ2-2; 7 positions agree with TRBD1. The germline V gene has CDR1 SGDLS and CDR2 YYNGEE. J lost 0 bases, V lost 3 bases, and 5 bases had no gene match. The CDR3 runs to 16 residues. CDR3 loop: CASSARQGTNTGELFF. In DNA, the CDR3 is TGTGCCAGCAGCGCTCGACAGGGCACGAACACCGGGGAGCTGTTTTTT.

This clone was counted between two and nine times. The V gene is TRBV7-2, the J gene TRBJ1-2; the match to TRBD1 covers 9 bases. Germline V gene sequence: CDR1 SGHTA, CDR2 FQGNSA. J was trimmed by 5 bases and V by 3 bases; bases with no gene match: 16. CDR3 length equals 18 residues. In DNA form, the CDR3 reads TGTGCCAGCAGCTTGTTGACTTCCGGGACAGGGCTCAAATATGGCTACACCTTC. Protein sequence: CASSLLTSGTGLKYGYTF.

The V call is TRBV4-1, the J call TRBJ2-3; D uncertain. Looked up from germline, CDR1 is MGHRA and CDR2 is YSYEKL. Trimming pared 4 bases from V and 2 bases from J, leaving 7 bases between. This CDR3 has 13 residues. The CDR3, as DNA: TGCGCCAGCAGCCGGGCTAACACAGATACGCAGTATTTT. Protein product: CASSRANTDTQYF.

The chain links TRBV6-5 to TRBJ2-2; D is possibly TRBD1 or TRBD2 (5 bases each). Germline V gene lookup returns CDR1 MNHEY and CDR2 SVGAGI. The CDR3 length is 13 residues. The ends were cut back, 6 bases at V and 5 bases at J, with 10 bases in the middle. CDR3 DNA: TGTGCCAGCAGCACTAGGGGTACCGGGGAGCTGTTTTTT. Translation: CASSTRGTGELFF.

The genes are TRBV6-5 and TRBJ2-4; unclear D gene. The V gene lost 8 bases and the J gene lost 2 bases, with 16 bases spanning the gap. The germline V gene encodes CDR1 MNHEY and CDR2 SVGAGI. CDR3 length: 15 residues. As DNA, the CDR3 is TGTGCCAGCGCCTACGGAGAGCCAACCAAAAACATTCAGTACTTC. Translating it yields CASAYGEPTKNIQYF.

V and J are TRBV5-1 and TRBJ2-5; D possibly corresponds to TRBD1 (5 bases). The germline V and J ends were trimmed by 4 bases and 5 bases, with 12 bases remaining between them. The CDR3 length is 13 residues. The germline V gene encodes CDR1 SGHRS and CDR2 YFSETQ. Here the CDR3 reads CASSIPQGETQYF. The CDR3 nucleotides are TGCGCCAGCAGCATACCTCAGGGCGAGACCCAGTACTTC.

The J gene is TRBJ1-1, the V gene TRBV19, with a possible D match to TRBD1 (5 bases). Germline V gene sequence: CDR1 LNHDA, CDR2 SQIVND (reference sequence). V dropped 10 bases and J dropped 2 bases, with 23 bases sitting between them. The CDR3 spans 16 residues. CDR3 sequence: CATRARALGINTEAFF. In nucleotides, the CDR3 is TGTGCCACTCGCGCCAGGGCGCTCGGTATCAACACTGAAGCTTTCTTT.

CDR3 in amino acids: CASSLDWVAKNIQYF. DNA for the CDR3: TGTGCCAGCAGCTTAGATTGGGTAGCCAAAAACATTCAGTACTTC. The chain couples TRBV7-8 to TRBJ2-4; D is undetermined. Looked up from germline, CDR1 is SGHVS and CDR2 is FQNEAQ. The V and J ends lost 1 base and 0 bases respectively, with 7 bases between them. The CDR3 sequence is 15 residues long.

This chain connects TRBV5-4 to TRBJ2-7, with TRBD2 identical over 7 bases. The germline V gene encodes CDR1 SGHNT and CDR2 YYREEE (reference sequence). The CDR3 extends over 15 amino acids. The J segment lost 2 bases and the V segment lost 3 bases, leaving 8 bases of the junction unmatched. The CDR3: CASSSRLAGAYEQYF. The CDR3 nucleotides read TGTGCCAGCAGCTCAAGACTAGCAGGTGCCTACGAGCAGTACTTC. Full variable domain (outside the CDR3, taken from reference TRBV5-4 and TRBJ2-7): ETGVTQSPTHLIKTRGQQVTLRCSSQSGHNTVSWYQQALGQGPQFIFQYYREEENGRGNFPPRFSGLQFPNYSSELNVNALELDDSALYLCASSSRLAGAYEQYFGPGTRLTVT.

This chain uses TRBV13 with TRBJ1-2; TRBD1 aligns across 9 bases. Germline CDR1 PRHDT, CDR2 FYEKMQ (reference sequence). This CDR3 is built from 13 residues. Trimming at V came to 9 bases and at J to 8 bases, leaving 10 bases not matched to a gene. CDR3 in amino acids: CASSRDRDRGYTF. DNA for the CDR3: TGTGCCAGTTCCCGGGACAGGGATCGGGGCTACACCTTC.

The V call is TRBV6-5, the J call TRBJ1-2; D is possibly TRBD1 (6 bases). CDR3 length: 12 amino acids. V was shortened by 0 bases and J by 8 bases, with 7 bases between the two germline ends. Germline V gene sequence: CDR1 MNHEY, CDR2 SVGAGI. The CDR3 DNA follows: TGTGCCAGCAGTTACTCAGACAGGGGCTACACCTTC. Its translation is CASSYSDRGYTF.

The chain is built from TRBV6-6 and TRBJ2-1; D may correspond to TRBD1 or TRBD2 (6 bases each). The CDR3 is 15 residues long. The V end lost 8 bases, the J end lost 5 bases, and 19 bases lay between the germline ends. CDR1 and CDR2 from the germline V gene are MNHNY and SVGAGI (reference sequence). For the CDR3, the DNA is TGTGCCAGCGGAACCGGGGGACAAGCAAACAATGAGCAGTTCTTC. Amino acids: CASGTGGQANNEQFF.

The V gene is TRBV19, the J gene TRBJ1-1; D unresolved. Trimming shortened V by 0 bases and J by 1 base, and 9 bases separated the two germline ends. CDR3 length: 15 amino acids. Germline CDR1 reads LNHDA; CDR2 reads SQIVND (reference sequence). The CDR3 sequence: CASSIDAGANTEAFF. DNA of the CDR3: TGTGCCAGTAGTATAGATGCAGGTGCGAACACTGAAGCTTTCTTT.

The chain employs TRBV5-4 and TRBJ2-7, with unresolved D. The CDR3 is 14 residues long. CDR1 SGHNT and CDR2 YYREEE come from the germline V gene (reference sequence). The ends were cut back, 3 bases at V and 0 bases at J, with 10 bases in the middle. CDR3 loop: CASSSLLSSYEQYF. As DNA, the CDR3 is TGTGCCAGCAGCTCTTTATTAAGCTCCTACGAGCAGTACTTC.

The J gene is TRBJ1-5, the V gene TRBV5-1; possibly TRBD1 for D (6 bases). The CDR3 covers 14 residues. Deletions cut 5 bases from V and 4 bases from J, with 13 bases between. Germline CDR1 reads SGHRS; CDR2 reads YFSETQ. The CDR3 protein is CASRPDRSNQPQHF. CDR3 nucleotides: TGCGCCAGCAGGCCAGACAGGTCGAATCAGCCCCAGCATTTT.

This clone turned up a few times. This sample also contains other DNA sequences that code for the same CDR3. The CDR3 sequence is CSASKGETQYF. DNA of the CDR3: TGCAGTGCTAGTAAGGGAGAGACCCAGTACTTC. This chain connects TRBV20-1 to TRBJ2-5; D is uncertain. Trimming removed 3 bases from V and 4 bases from J, with 6 bases in between. The length of the CDR3 is 11 residues. Looked up from germline, CDR1 is DFQATT and CDR2 is SNEGSKA (reference sequence).

This clone occurred once. V gene TRBV19 combines with J gene TRBJ2-1, with 8 nucleotides matching TRBD2. This CDR3 spans 14 amino acids. After removal of 2 bases from V and 10 bases from J, the junction contained 7 bases not matched to a gene. Per germline, CDR1 LNHDA and CDR2 SQIVND (reference sequence). The CDR3 sequence: CASSIIPLAGEQFF. The CDR3 nucleotides read TGTGCCAGTAGTATAATCCCCCTAGCGGGCGAGCAGTTCTTC.

This chain joins TRBV6-1 and TRBJ1-2; 10 bases are shared with TRBD1. CDR3 length equals 14 residues. CDR1 and CDR2 (germline): MNHNS, SASEGT. J lost 8 bases, V lost 10 bases, and 13 bases had no gene match. DNA of the CDR3: TGTGCCACCCGGGACAGGGGAGTGGTTTGGGGCTACACCTTC. This gives the protein CATRDRGVVWGYTF.